This TCR beta chain was found in a study of beta chain features in type 1 diabetes. Notes on the study in general: For cells with high TCR expression, cDNA sequencing could yield over-representation. Shortening that was moderate but significant affected the TCRB CDR3s of Type 1 diabetes patients in all four CD4+ subsets.

CD45RO/CCR7/CD25/CD127/CD95/CD27 sorting isolated CD4+ naive, central memory, regulatory and stem cell-like memory cells. This clone was observed a handful of times. Its target is unknown. Expressed TCRB transcripts were sequenced because the entire RNA isolate underwent reverse transcription. Assay used: immunoSEQ multiplex PCR; TCRdb lists only in-frame clones, some missing. The table has roughly 400,000 clones, 9.6% seen once. The origin of this receptor is a man aged 25 to 45 with type 1 diabetes. Sequencing was carried out using central memory CD4+ T cells from blood.

The CDR3: CASSPQDIRGTEAFF. The CDR3 region has the DNA TGTGCCAGCTCACCCCAGGACATCCGAGGGACTGAAGCTTTCTTT. The chain combines TRBV18 with TRBJ1-1; TRBD1 is a possible D gene (5 bases). The CDR3 consists of 15 residues. Germline V gives CDR1 KGHSH, CDR2 LQKENI. V lost 3 bases to trimming and J lost 5 bases, with 16 bases between them.